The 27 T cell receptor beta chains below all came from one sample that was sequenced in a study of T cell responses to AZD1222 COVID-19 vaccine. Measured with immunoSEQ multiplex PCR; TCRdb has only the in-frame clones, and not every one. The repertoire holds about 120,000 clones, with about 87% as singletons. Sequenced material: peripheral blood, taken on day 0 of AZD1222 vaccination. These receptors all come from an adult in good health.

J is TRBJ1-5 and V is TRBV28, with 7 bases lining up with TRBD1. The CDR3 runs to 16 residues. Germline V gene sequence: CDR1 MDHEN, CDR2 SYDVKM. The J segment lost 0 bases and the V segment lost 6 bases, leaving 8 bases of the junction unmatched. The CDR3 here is CASSPGTVYSNQPQHF. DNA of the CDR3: TGTGCCAGCAGCCCCGGGACAGTGTATAGCAATCAGCCCCAGCATTTT.

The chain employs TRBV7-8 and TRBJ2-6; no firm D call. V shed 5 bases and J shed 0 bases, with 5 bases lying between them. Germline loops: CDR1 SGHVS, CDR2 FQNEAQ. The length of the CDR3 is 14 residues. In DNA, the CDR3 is TGTGCCAGCAGCCCCACCTCTGGGGCCAACGTCCTGACTTTC. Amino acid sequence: CASSPTSGANVLTF.

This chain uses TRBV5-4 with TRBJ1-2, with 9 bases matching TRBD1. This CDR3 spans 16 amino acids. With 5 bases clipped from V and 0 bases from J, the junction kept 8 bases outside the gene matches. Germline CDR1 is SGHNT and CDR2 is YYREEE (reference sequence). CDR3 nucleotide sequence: TGTGCCAGCAGACCCTTCGGGACAGGGTCTAACTATGGCTACACCTTC. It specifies CASRPFGTGSNYGYTF.

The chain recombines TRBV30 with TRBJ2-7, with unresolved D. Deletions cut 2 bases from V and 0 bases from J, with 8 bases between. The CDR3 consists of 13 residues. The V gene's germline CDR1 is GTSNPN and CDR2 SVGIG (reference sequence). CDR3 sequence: CAWSRRSSYEQYF. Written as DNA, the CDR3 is TGTGCCTGGAGTAGACGGAGCTCCTACGAGCAGTACTTC.

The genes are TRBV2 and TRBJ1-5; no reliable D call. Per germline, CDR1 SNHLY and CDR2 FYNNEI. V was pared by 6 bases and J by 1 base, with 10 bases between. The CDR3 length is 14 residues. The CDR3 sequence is CASSRERSNQPQHF. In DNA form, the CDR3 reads TGTGCCAGCAGCCGCGAACGGAGCAATCAGCCCCAGCATTTT.

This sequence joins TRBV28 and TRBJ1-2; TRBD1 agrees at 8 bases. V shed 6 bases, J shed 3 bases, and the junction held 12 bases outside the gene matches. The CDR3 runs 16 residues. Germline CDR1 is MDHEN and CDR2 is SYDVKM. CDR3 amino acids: CASSPTTLDRDYGYTF. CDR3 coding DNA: TGTGCCAGCAGCCCAACGACCCTGGACAGGGACTATGGCTACACCTTC.

The chain's CDR3 is CASSVGLNNEQFF. As DNA, the CDR3 is TGTGCCAGTAGTGTCGGACTCAACAATGAGCAGTTCTTC. This chain connects TRBV19 to TRBJ2-1; tentative D call: TRBD2 (5 bases). The germline CDR1 and CDR2 sequences are LNHDA and SQIVND (reference sequence). Trimming took 5 bases from V and 5 from J, leaving 10 bases between them. The CDR3 runs 13 residues.

The CDR3 bases are TGTGCCAGCAGCCAAGTTGGGGGCTCCTACAATGAGCAGTTCTTC. Amino acid sequence: CASSQVGGSYNEQFF. V is TRBV14 and J is TRBJ2-1, with D perhaps TRBD1 or TRBD2 (5 bases each). The CDR3 has 15 residues. The germline V and J ends were trimmed by 1 base and 0 bases, with 7 bases remaining between them. CDR1 is SGHDN, CDR2 FVKESK, per germline.

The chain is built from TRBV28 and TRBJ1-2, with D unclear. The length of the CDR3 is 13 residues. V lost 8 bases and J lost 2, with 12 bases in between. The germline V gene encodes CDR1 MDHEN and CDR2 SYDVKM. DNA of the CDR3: TGTGCCAGCTTCAAGAGGGAAAACTATGGCTACACCTTC. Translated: CASFKRENYGYTF.

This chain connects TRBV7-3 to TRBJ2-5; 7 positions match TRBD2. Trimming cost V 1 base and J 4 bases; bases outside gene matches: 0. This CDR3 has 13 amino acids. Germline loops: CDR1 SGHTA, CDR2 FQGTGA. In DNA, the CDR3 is TGTGCCAGCAGCTTAAGCGGGAGAGAGACCCAGTACTTC. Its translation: CASSLSGRETQYF.

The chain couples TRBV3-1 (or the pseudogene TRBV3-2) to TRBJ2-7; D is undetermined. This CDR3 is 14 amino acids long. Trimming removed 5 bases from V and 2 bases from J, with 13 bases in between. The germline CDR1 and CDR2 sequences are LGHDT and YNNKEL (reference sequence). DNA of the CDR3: TGTGCCAGCAGCTTAGCTCCATCTACCTACGAGCAGTACTTC. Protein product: CASSLAPSTYEQYF.

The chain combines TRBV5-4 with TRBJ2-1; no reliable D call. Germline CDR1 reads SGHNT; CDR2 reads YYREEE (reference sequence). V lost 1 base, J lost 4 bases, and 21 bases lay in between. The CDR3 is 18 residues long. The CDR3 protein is CASSLSRGSFSGYNEQFF. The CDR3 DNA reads TGTGCCAGCAGCTTGTCGAGAGGATCCTTTTCGGGTTACAATGAGCAGTTCTTC.

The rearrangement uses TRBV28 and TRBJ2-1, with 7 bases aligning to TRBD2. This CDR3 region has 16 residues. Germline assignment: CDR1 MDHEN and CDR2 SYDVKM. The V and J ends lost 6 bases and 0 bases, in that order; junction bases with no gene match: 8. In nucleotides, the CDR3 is TGTGCCAGCAGGGGGGGGATCACGAGCTCCTACAATGAGCAGTTCTTC. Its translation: CASRGGITSSYNEQFF.

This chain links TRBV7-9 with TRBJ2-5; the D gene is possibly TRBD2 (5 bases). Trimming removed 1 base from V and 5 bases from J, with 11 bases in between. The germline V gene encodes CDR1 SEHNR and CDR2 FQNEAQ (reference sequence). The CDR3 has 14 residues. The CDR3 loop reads CASSLGVSGETQYF. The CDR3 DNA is TGTGCCAGCAGCTTAGGGGTGAGCGGCGAGACCCAGTACTTC.

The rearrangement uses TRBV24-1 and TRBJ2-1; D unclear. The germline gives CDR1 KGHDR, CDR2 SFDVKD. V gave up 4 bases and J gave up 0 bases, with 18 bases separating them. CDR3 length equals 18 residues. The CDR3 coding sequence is TGTGCCACCAGTGACCCCTATAACGACCCTTCCTCCTACAATGAGCAGTTCTTC. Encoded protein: CATSDPYNDPSSYNEQFF.

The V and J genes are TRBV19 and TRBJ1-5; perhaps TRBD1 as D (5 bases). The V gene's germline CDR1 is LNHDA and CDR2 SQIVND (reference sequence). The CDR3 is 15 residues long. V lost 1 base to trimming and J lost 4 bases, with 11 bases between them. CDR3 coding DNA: TGTGCCAGTAGTATAGTACCCCCAGGGAATCAGCCCCAGCATTTT. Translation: CASSIVPPGNQPQHF.

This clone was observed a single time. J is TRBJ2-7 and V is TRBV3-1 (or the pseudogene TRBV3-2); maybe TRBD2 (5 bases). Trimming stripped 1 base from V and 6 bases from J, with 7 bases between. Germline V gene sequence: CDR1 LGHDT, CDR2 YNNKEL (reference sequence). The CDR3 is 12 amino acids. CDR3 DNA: TGTGCCAGCAGCCAAGGAGGGCTCGAGCAGTACTTC. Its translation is CASSQGGLEQYF.

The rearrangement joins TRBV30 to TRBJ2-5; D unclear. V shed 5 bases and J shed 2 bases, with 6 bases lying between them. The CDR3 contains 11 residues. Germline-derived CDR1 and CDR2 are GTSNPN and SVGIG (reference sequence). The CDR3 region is CAWGKQETQYF. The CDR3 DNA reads TGTGCCTGGGGAAAACAAGAGACCCAGTACTTC. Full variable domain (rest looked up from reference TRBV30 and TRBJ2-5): SQTIHQWPATLVQPVGSPLSLECTVEGTSNPNLYWYRQAAGRGLQLLFYSVGIGQISSEVPQNLSASRPQDRQFILSSKKLLLSDSGFYLCAWGKQETQYFGPGTRLLVL.

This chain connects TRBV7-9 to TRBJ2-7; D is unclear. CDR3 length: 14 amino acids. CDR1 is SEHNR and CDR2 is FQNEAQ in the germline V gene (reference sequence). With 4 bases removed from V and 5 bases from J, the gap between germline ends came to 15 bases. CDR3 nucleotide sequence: TGTGCCAGCAGCTATAGGCGCGAGTCCCACGAGCAGTACTTC. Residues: CASSYRRESHEQYF.

The CDR3 spells CASSRDRVADQPQHF. The CDR3 DNA reads TGTGCCAGCAGCAGGGACAGGGTAGCGGATCAGCCCCAGCATTTT. V and J are TRBV2 and TRBJ1-5; 9 nucleotides agree with TRBD1. The germline gives CDR1 SNHLY, CDR2 FYNNEI. CDR3 length equals 15 residues. V dropped 6 bases and J dropped 5; count of bases not matched to a gene: 8.

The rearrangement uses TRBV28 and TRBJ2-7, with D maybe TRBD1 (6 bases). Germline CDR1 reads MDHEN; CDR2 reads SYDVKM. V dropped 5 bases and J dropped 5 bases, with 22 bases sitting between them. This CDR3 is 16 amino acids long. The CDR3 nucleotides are TGTGCCAGCAGTCCCCCTGCTACAGGGCTCAGAGACGAGCAGTACTTC. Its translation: CASSPPATGLRDEQYF. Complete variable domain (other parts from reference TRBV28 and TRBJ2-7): DVKVTQSSRYLVKRTGEKVFLECVQDMDHENMFWYRQDPGLGLRLIYFSYDVKMKEKGDIPEGYSVSREKKERFSLILESASTNQTSMYLCASSPPATGLRDEQYFGPGTRLTVT.

The CDR3 here is CASSLSGKGLAVTDTQYF. For the CDR3, the DNA is TGTGCCAGCAGTTTATCCGGGAAGGGGCTAGCGGTCACAGATACGCAGTATTTT. V is TRBV27 and J is TRBJ2-3; 7 nucleotides match TRBD2. Germline V gene data show CDR1 as MNHEY and CDR2 as SMNVEV (reference sequence). The CDR3 runs to 18 residues. V lost 0 bases and J lost 2; bases outside the gene matches: 11.

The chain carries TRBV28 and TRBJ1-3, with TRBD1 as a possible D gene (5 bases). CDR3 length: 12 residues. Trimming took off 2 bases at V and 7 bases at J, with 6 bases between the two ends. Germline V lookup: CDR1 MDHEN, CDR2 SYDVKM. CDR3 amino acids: CASSLGGNTIYF. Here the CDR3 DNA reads TGTGCCAGCAGTTTAGGGGGGAACACCATATATTTT. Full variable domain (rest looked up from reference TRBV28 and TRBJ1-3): DVKVTQSSRYLVKRTGEKVFLECVQDMDHENMFWYRQDPGLGLRLIYFSYDVKMKEKGDIPEGYSVSREKKERFSLILESASTNQTSMYLCASSLGGNTIYFGEGSWLTVV.

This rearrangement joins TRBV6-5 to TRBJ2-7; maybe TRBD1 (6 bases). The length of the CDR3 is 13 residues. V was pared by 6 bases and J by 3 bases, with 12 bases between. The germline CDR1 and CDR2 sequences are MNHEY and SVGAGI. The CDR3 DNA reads TGTGCCAGCAGCTTAGGGGACATCTACGAGCAGTACTTC. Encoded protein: CASSLGDIYEQYF.

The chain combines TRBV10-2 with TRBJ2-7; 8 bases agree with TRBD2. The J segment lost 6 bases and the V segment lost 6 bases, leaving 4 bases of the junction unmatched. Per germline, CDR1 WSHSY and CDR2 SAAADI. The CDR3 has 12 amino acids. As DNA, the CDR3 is TGCGCCAGCAGCGCGGGAGGAGGCGAGCAGTACTTC. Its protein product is CASSAGGGEQYF.

CDR3 sequence reads: CATSTRPGTSGWGTYTQYF. The CDR3 DNA reads TGTGCCACCAGCACACGTCCTGGGACTAGCGGATGGGGGACCTATACGCAGTATTTT. The gene calls are TRBV15 and TRBJ2-3, with 11 bases fitting TRBD2. V lost 4 bases to trimming and J lost 7 bases; unmatched junction nucleotides: 19. Germline V gene sequence: CDR1 LNHNV, CDR2 YYDKDF (reference sequence). The CDR3 loop spans 19 amino acids.

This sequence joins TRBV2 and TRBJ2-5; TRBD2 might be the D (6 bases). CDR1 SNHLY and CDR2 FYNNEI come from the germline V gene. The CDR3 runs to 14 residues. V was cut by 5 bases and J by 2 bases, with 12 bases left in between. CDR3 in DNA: TGTGCCAGCAGTCAGACTAGTCTGCAAGAGACCCAGTACTTC. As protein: CASSQTSLQETQYF. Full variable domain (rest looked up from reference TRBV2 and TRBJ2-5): EPEVTQTPSHQVTQMGQEVILRCVPISNHLYFYWYRQILGQKVEFLVSFYNNEISEKSEIFDDQFSVERPDGSNFTLKIRSTKLEDSAMYFCASSQTSLQETQYFGPGTRLLVL.